Detailed here is one T cell receptor (beta chain). This record belongs to a study of cytomegalovirus exposure and HLA in healthy donors. CDR1 is SGHRS and CDR2 is YFSETQ in the germline V gene. V was clipped by 4 bases and J by 6 bases, with 14 bases between them. There are 14 residues in the CDR3. Both 60 Vbeta primers and 13 Jbeta primers went into the PCR. In the study's own analysis: Among the unique TCR beta chains that a later analysis counted, about 84 million in all, 9.5 million to 12 million were shared. Repertoires were generated with immunoSEQ multiplex PCR, while TCRdb's copy carries only in-frame clones and drops some. The DNA was the basis for D and trimming; V, J and clone size are from that table. The table shows tens of thousands of clones, with around 78% occurring only once.

Sequenced material: PBMCs. The V call is TRBV5-1, the J call TRBJ2-1; D perhaps matches TRBD2 (6 bases). This receptor was identified in a female donor in good health and CMV-seronegative. CDR3 protein: CASSGDFEVNEQFF. The CDR3 nucleotides read TGCGCCAGCAGCGGGGACTTTGAGGTCAATGAGCAGTTCTTC. The variable domain in full, completed from reference TRBV5-1 and TRBJ2-1, reads KAGVTQTPRYLIKTRGQQVTLSCSPISGHRSVSWYQQTPGQGLQFLFEYFSETQRNKGNFPGRFSGRQFSNSRSEMNVSTLELGDSALYLCASSGDFEVNEQFFGPGTRLTVL.